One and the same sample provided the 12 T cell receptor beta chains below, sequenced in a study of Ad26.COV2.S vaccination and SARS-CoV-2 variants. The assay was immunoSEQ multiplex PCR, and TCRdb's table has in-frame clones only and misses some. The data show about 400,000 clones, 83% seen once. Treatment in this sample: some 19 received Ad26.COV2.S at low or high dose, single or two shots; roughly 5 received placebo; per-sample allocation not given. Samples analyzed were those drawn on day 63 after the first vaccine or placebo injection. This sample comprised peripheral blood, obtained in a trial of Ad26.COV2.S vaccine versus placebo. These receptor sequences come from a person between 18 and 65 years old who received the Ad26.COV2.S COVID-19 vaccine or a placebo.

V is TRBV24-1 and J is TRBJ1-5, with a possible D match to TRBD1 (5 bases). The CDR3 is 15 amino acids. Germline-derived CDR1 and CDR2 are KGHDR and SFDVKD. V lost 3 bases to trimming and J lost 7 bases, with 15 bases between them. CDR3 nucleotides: TGTGCCACCAGTGATAATTTGGGGGGAGTCCAGCCCCAGCATTTT. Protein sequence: CATSDNLGGVQPQHF.

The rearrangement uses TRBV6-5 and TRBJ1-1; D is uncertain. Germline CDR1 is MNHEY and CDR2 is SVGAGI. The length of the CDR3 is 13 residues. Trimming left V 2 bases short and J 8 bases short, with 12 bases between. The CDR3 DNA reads TGTGCCAGCAGTTACCGATGGGGTTTAGAAGCTTTCTTT. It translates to CASSYRWGLEAFF.

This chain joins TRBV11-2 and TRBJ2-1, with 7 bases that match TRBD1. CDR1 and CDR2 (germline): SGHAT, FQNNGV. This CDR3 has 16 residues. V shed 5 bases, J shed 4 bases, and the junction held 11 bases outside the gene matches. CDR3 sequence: CASSPIQGVSYNEQFF. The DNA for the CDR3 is TGTGCCAGCAGCCCTATCCAGGGGGTTTCTTACAATGAGCAGTTCTTC.

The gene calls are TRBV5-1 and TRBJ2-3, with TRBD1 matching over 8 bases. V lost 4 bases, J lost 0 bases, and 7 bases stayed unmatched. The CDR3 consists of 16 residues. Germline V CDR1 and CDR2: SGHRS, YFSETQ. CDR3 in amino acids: CASSRGQATSTDTQYF. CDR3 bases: TGCGCCAGCAGCAGGGGACAGGCAACTAGCACAGATACGCAGTATTTT.

In nucleotides, the CDR3 is TGTGCCAGCAGCTTAGCAGGACAGGTTGGCTACACCTTC. Translated: CASSLAGQVGYTF. This rearrangement joins TRBV5-6 to TRBJ1-2; 7 bases are a match to TRBD1. Germline V gene sequence: CDR1 SGHDT, CDR2 YYEEEE. Losses at the gene ends were 2 bases for V and 7 bases for J; bases not matched to a gene: 5. The CDR3 contains 13 residues. The full variable domain, in which reference TRBV5-6 and TRBJ1-2 provide the parts outside the CDR3, is DAGVTQSPTHLIKTRGQQVTLRCSPKSGHDTVSWYQQALGQGPQFIFQYYEEEERQRGNFPDRFSGHQFPNYSSELNVNALLLGDSALYLCASSLAGQVGYTFGSGTRLTVV.

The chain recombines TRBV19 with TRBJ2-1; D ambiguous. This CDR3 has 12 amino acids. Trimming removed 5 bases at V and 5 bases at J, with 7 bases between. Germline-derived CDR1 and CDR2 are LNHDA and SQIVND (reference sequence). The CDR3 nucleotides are TGTGCCAGTAGTTGGAGAGACAATGAGCAGTTCTTC. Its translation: CASSWRDNEQFF. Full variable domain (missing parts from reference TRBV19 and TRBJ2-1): DGGITQSPKYLFRKEGQNVTLSCEQNLNHDAMYWYRQDPGQGLRLIYYSQIVNDFQKGDIAEGYSVSREKKESFPLTVTSAQKNPTAFYLCASSWRDNEQFFGPGTRLTVL.

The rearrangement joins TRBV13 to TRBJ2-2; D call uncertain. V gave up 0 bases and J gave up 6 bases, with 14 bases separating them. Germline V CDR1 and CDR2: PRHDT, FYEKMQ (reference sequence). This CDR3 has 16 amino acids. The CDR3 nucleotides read TGTGCCAGCAGCTTAGGCCCACCCTTTGGTTCCGGGGAGCTGTTTTTT. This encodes CASSLGPPFGSGELFF.

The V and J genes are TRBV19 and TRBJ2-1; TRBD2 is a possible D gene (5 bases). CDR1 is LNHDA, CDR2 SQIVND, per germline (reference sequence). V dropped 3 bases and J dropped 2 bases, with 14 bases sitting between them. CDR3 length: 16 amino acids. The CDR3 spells CASSIGGGQTYNEQFF. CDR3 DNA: TGTGCCAGTAGTATTGGAGGCGGGCAGACCTACAATGAGCAGTTCTTC.

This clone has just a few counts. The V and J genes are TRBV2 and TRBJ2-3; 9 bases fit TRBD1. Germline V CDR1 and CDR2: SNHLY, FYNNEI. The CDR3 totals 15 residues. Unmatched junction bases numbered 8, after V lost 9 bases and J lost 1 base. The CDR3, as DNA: TGTGCCAGGGCTATGAGGACAGGGGGCACAGATACGCAGTATTTT. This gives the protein CARAMRTGGTDTQYF.

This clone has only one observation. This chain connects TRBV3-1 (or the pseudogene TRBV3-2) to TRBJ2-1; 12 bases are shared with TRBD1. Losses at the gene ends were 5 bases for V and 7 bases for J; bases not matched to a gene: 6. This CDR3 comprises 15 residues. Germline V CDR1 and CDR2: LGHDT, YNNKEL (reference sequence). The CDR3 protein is CASSLPGQGANEQFF. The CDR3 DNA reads TGTGCCAGCAGCTTACCGGGACAGGGGGCGAATGAGCAGTTCTTC.

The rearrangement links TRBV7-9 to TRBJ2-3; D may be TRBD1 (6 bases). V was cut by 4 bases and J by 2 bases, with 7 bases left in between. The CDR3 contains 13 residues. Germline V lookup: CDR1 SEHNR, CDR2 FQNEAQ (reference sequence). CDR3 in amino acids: CASSWTDTDTQYF. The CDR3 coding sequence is TGTGCCAGCAGCTGGACAGACACAGATACGCAGTATTTT.

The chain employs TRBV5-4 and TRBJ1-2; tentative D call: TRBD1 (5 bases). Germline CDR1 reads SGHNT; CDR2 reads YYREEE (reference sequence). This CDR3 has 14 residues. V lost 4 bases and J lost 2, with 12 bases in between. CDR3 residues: CASSIWGRNYGYTF. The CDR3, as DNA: TGTGCCAGCAGCATCTGGGGCAGAAACTATGGCTACACCTTC.